The 19 T cell receptor beta chains below come from one sample, sequenced in a study of CD8+ T cells in alopecia areata. Treatment denoted: oral pan-JAK inhibitor, 5-10 mg twice daily. Sequencing templates came from extracted RNA that was reverse transcribed into cDNA. The data were produced by immunoSEQ multiplex PCR, yet TCRdb's version contains in-frame clones alone and is incomplete. The sample has 150,000 to 250,000 clones, roughly three fifths seen once. The sample was CD4+ T cells sorted from blood, taken at week 4, from a patient treated with tofacitinib. These receptors came from a human donor with alopecia areata.

The chain uses TRBV5-1 and TRBJ2-1; tentative D call: TRBD1 (6 bases). The germline CDR1 and CDR2 sequences are SGHRS and YFSETQ. The CDR3 extends over 14 amino acids. The ends were cut back, 0 bases at V and 7 bases at J, with 11 bases in the middle. Here the CDR3 DNA reads TGCGCCAGCAGCTTGGACAGGGCAGGTAATGAGCAGTTCTTC. Translating it yields CASSLDRAGNEQFF.

Notes on this clone: The junction does not match germline at one end; this may be a read error. The V gene is TRBV4-1, the J gene TRBJ2-5; D ambiguous. Germline assignment: CDR1 MGHRA and CDR2 YSYEKL. The CDR3 is 13 amino acids. As DNA, the CDR3 is TGCGCCAGTAGCCTCTGGGGCCAAGAGACCCAGTACTTC. Translated: CASSLWGQETQYF.

The V gene is TRBV27, the J gene TRBJ2-7, with unresolved D. Germline V gives CDR1 MNHEY, CDR2 SMNVEV (reference sequence). This CDR3 is built from 15 residues. Trimming stripped 8 bases from V and 2 bases from J, with 19 bases between. The CDR3 bases are TGTGCCAGCGTATCCGGGCCCCTAGGACCCTACGAGCAGTACTTC. Protein sequence: CASVSGPLGPYEQYF.

V and J are TRBV19 and TRBJ2-5, with TRBD2 as a possible D gene (5 bases). This CDR3 has 15 amino acids. V was clipped by 1 base and J by 5 bases, with 14 bases between them. CDR1 is LNHDA and CDR2 is SQIVND in the germline V gene (reference sequence). CDR3 DNA sequence: TGTGCCAGTAGTATAGTTGCCCCACAGCGGGAGACCCAGTACTTC. This sequence encodes CASSIVAPQRETQYF.

J is TRBJ1-5 and V is TRBV30; weak D call: TRBD1 (6 bases). Trimming pared 0 bases from V and 6 bases from J, leaving 9 bases between. The CDR3 runs to 13 residues. In germline, CDR1 is GTSNPN, CDR2 SVGIG (reference sequence). This chain's CDR3 is CAWSVQGSQPQHF. In nucleotides, the CDR3 is TGTGCCTGGAGTGTACAGGGCTCTCAGCCCCAGCATTTT.

This chain links TRBV7-3 with TRBJ2-3; weak D call: TRBD2 (5 bases). Germline CDR1 SGHTA, CDR2 FQGTGA. V lost 0 bases to trimming and J lost 5 bases, with 6 bases between them. The CDR3 has 13 amino acids. The CDR3 is CASSLTRVDTQYF. CDR3 sequence (DNA): TGTGCCAGCAGCTTAACGAGGGTAGATACGCAGTATTTT.

On this clone itself: Distinct nucleotide sequences in the sample also encode this CDR3. This sequence joins TRBV7-9 and TRBJ2-3; 7 bases are shared with TRBD2. Trimming cost V 5 bases and J 0 bases; bases outside gene matches: 2. Germline V CDR1 and CDR2: SEHNR, FQNEAQ (reference sequence). The CDR3 is 14 amino acids. CDR3 sequence reads: CASSQGLSTDTQYF. The CDR3 DNA reads as TGTGCCAGCAGCCAGGGACTAAGCACAGATACGCAGTATTTT.

This clone has more than one count but fewer than ten. J is TRBJ1-2 and V is TRBV30; no firm D call. The CDR3 is made up of 13 amino acids. V dropped 0 bases and J dropped 8 bases, with 13 bases sitting between them. The germline V gene has CDR1 GTSNPN and CDR2 SVGIG (reference sequence). CDR3 in DNA: TGTGCCTGGAGTGTCGGCTGGTCGAACGGCTACACCTTC. This encodes CAWSVGWSNGYTF. Using reference TRBV30 and TRBJ1-2 for the parts outside the CDR3, the full variable domain is SQTIHQWPATLVQPVGSPLSLECTVEGTSNPNLYWYRQAAGRGLQLLFYSVGIGQISSEVPQNLSASRPQDRQFILSSKKLLLSDSGFYLCAWSVGWSNGYTFGSGTRLTVV.

The chain recombines TRBV5-1 with TRBJ1-1; D not resolved. V dropped 0 bases and J dropped 5 bases, with 14 bases sitting between them. The CDR3 extends over 15 amino acids. Germline values: CDR1 SGHRS, CDR2 YFSETQ. The CDR3 coding sequence is TGCGCCAGCAGCTTGGGCCCCGCAGGAAGGACTGAAGCTTTCTTT. This encodes CASSLGPAGRTEAFF. Using reference TRBV5-1 and TRBJ1-1 for the parts outside the CDR3, the full variable domain is KAGVTQTPRYLIKTRGQQVTLSCSPISGHRSVSWYQQTPGQGLQFLFEYFSETQRNKGNFPGRFSGRQFSNSRSEMNVSTLELGDSALYLCASSLGPAGRTEAFFGQGTRLTVV.

This clone was recorded a few times. The J gene is TRBJ1-2, the V gene TRBV7-9; TRBD1 matches 8 bases. In germline, CDR1 is SEHNR, CDR2 FQNEAQ (reference sequence). This CDR3 contains 13 residues. The junction had 5 bases not matched to a gene; V was cut back by 5 bases and J by 6 bases. The CDR3 DNA follows: TGTGCCAGCAGCCTGGGACAGGTCCATGGCTACACCTTC. Translating gives CASSLGQVHGYTF.

The chain recombines TRBV7-2 with TRBJ2-7, with D possibly matching TRBD2 (7 bases). V lost 2 bases and J lost 7, with 18 bases in between. The CDR3 sequence is 15 residues long. Per the germline V gene, CDR1 is SGHTA and CDR2 is FQGNSA. DNA of the CDR3: TGTGCCAGCAGCTTATCCGGGACACGGCGGGAGGAGCAGTACTTC. Its protein product is CASSLSGTRREEQYF.

Comments on this clone: Other nucleotide sequences in the sample specify the same CDR3. The chain uses TRBV29-1 and TRBJ1-1, with TRBD1 as a possible D gene (5 bases). The germline gives CDR1 SQVTM, CDR2 ANQGSEA. CDR3 length equals 12 residues. V was cut by 6 bases and J by 2 bases, with 10 bases left in between. Here the CDR3 reads CSVRGHNTEAFF. CDR3 DNA: TGCAGCGTGAGAGGACACAACACTGAAGCTTTCTTT.

The chain has TRBV7-6 and TRBJ2-7; D is unclear. CDR3 size: 14 residues. Germline CDR1 reads SGHVS; CDR2 reads FNYEAQ. V was cut by 1 base and J by 2 bases, with 9 bases left in between. The CDR3 sequence: CASSLEAGPYEQYF. Written as DNA, the CDR3 is TGTGCCAGCAGCTTAGAGGCCGGACCCTACGAGCAGTACTTC.

The J gene is TRBJ2-5, the V gene TRBV4-2; 15 nucleotides align to TRBD2. This CDR3 is 18 amino acids long. CDR1 and CDR2 from the germline V gene are LGHNA and YNFKEQ. V was clipped by 3 bases and J by 2 bases; unmatched bases: 7. This CDR3 is CASSQGLAGGSPQETQYF. The CDR3 coding sequence is TGTGCCAGCAGCCAGGGACTAGCGGGGGGTTCCCCACAAGAGACCCAGTACTTC.

This clone was observed at least ten times. The V gene is TRBV30, the J gene TRBJ2-3; TRBD1 aligns across 8 bases. This CDR3 has 14 residues. Unmatched junction bases numbered 17, after V lost 3 bases and J lost 15 bases. Looked up from germline, CDR1 is GTSNPN and CDR2 is SVGIG (reference sequence). In nucleotides, the CDR3 is TGTGCCTGGAGAACAGGGGTGAGGGGACAGGAAGAATATTTT. It specifies CAWRTGVRGQEEYF.

This clone was seen more than once but under ten times. This chain joins TRBV28 and TRBJ2-4, with D unclear. The CDR3 spans 11 residues. From germline, CDR1 is MDHEN and CDR2 SYDVKM. Trimming cost V 4 bases and J 16 bases, with 14 bases left between them. The CDR3 loop is CASSYLTSYYF. In DNA, the CDR3 is TGTGCCAGCAGTTACTTAACATCCTACTACTTC.

The chain uses TRBV7-8 and TRBJ1-2, with 9 bases matching TRBD1. The CDR3 runs 14 residues. Trimming cost V 5 bases and J 5 bases; bases outside gene matches: 6. Germline V CDR1 and CDR2: SGHVS, FQNEAQ. CDR3 amino acids: CASSAAGTGYGYTF. The DNA for the CDR3 is TGTGCCAGCAGCGCAGCCGGGACAGGGTATGGCTACACCTTC. The full variable domain, its missing parts supplied by reference TRBV7-8 and TRBJ1-2, is GAGVSQSPRYKVAKRGQDVALRCDPISGHVSLFWYQQALGQGPEFLTYFQNEAQLDKSGLPSDRFFAERPEGSVSTLKIQRTQQEDSAVYLCASSAAGTGYGYTFGSGTRLTVV.

The rearrangement uses TRBV14 and TRBJ2-7; TRBD1 agrees at 7 bases. Germline lookup yields CDR1 SGHDN and CDR2 FVKESK. This CDR3 contains 15 residues. J lost 1 base, V lost 4 bases, and 7 bases had no gene match. CDR3 region: CASSPFPGQSYEQYF. The CDR3 nucleotides are TGTGCCAGCAGCCCCTTCCCGGGACAGTCCTACGAGCAGTACTTC.

This clone was seen a few times. CDR3 region: CASSFGETLYEQYF. The DNA of the CDR3 is TGTGCCAGCAGTTTCGGGGAGACCCTCTACGAGCAGTACTTC. The chain uses TRBV27 and TRBJ2-7; D may be TRBD2 (5 bases). Trimming stripped 3 bases from V and 3 bases from J, with 12 bases between. The CDR3 spans 14 residues. The germline CDR1 and CDR2 sequences are MNHEY and SMNVEV (reference sequence).